The clone carrying this TCR beta chain came up many times. Its matching antigen is unknown. The read comes to an end 3 residues before the CDR3 does, leaving the germline J gene to fill in the end. Repertoires were generated with immunoSEQ multiplex PCR, while TCRdb's copy carries only in-frame clones and drops some. There are fewer than 30,000 clones in the sample, none observed a single time. These data come from a study of T cell clonality in common variable immunodeficiency. Study findings and constraints: Reportedly, TCR beta sequences from common variable immunodeficiency showed fewer deletions and N-nucleotide insertions. Patient heterogeneity in the CVID cohort limited correlations between repertoire features and clinical complications.

The V and J ends lost 5 bases and 6 bases respectively, with 12 bases between them. Germline CDR1 and CDR2: SQVTM and ANQGSEA. The CDR3 length is 12 residues. CVID meant reduced serum IgG, IgA and/or IgM plus specific antibody deficiency. The CVID group had roughly 16 females and 25 to 35 males, mean age 40. Heparinized whole blood, roughly 5 to 8 ml, came from each donor. The sequence derives from a human donor with common variable immunodeficiency. The sample consisted of peripheral blood mononuclear cells. The gene calls are TRBV29-1 and TRBJ2-3; possible D gene TRBD2, 5 bases. The part of the CDR3 DNA that was read is TGCAGCGTTAAGACGGGGTCGGATACG. Protein sequence: CSVKTGSDT. The whole CDR3 protein reads CSVKTGSDTQYF.